These 14 T cell receptor beta chains were all obtained from the same sample, sequenced in a study of blood T cell repertoires in COVID-19. Libraries were prepared by immunoSEQ multiplex PCR; TCRdb keeps only in-frame clonotypes and omits some of them. The repertoire holds hundreds of thousands of clones, with around 89% as singletons. The sample consisted of peripheral blood. The receptor source for this set is a middle-aged woman who had recovered from COVID-19.

CDR3 sequence reads: CASSPNSGDSNYGYTF. The CDR3 nucleotides are TGTGCCAGCAGCCCCAACTCGGGGGACTCTAACTATGGCTACACCTTC. The genes are TRBV14 and TRBJ1-2; possible D gene TRBD1, 5 bases. Trimming took off 4 bases at V and 0 bases at J, with 15 bases between the two ends. CDR1 SGHDN and CDR2 FVKESK come from the germline V gene. This CDR3 comprises 16 residues.

V is TRBV9 and J is TRBJ1-2; 10 bases line up with TRBD1. With 3 bases clipped from V and 7 bases from J, the junction kept 6 bases outside the gene matches. This CDR3 region has 14 residues. The germline gives CDR1 SGDLS, CDR2 YYNGEE. The CDR3 DNA is TGTGCCAGCAGCGGGGGACAGGGGTTTGGTGGCTACACCTTC. This translates into CASSGGQGFGGYTF.

This clone was seen a few times. The gene calls are TRBV30 and TRBJ1-1; TRBD1 matches at 8 bases. Germline values: CDR1 GTSNPN, CDR2 SVGIG (reference sequence). V lost 4 bases to trimming and J lost 10 bases; unmatched junction nucleotides: 8. The CDR3 is made up of 12 amino acids. The CDR3 DNA is TGTGCCTGGACCCCGGGGACAGGCGGAGCTTTCTTT. Residues: CAWTPGTGGAFF.

This clone is a singleton in its sample. This chain uses TRBV7-3 with TRBJ2-5; TRBD2 matches at 7 bases. Germline V gives CDR1 SGHTA, CDR2 FQGTGA. This CDR3 spans 15 amino acids. V gave up 2 bases and J gave up 4 bases; unmatched junction bases: 7. The CDR3 here is CASSLLAVGGETQYF. The CDR3 DNA is TGTGCCAGCAGCTTACTAGCGGTGGGGGGAGAGACCCAGTACTTC.

This clone was found a few times. The chain recombines TRBV10-1 with TRBJ1-5; tentatively, D is TRBD1 (6 bases). CDR1 is WNHNN and CDR2 is SYGVQD in the germline V gene (reference sequence). This CDR3 is built from 15 residues. Trimming removed 5 bases at V and 1 base at J, with 12 bases between. CDR3 DNA sequence: TGCGCCAGCAGTACCGGGACAAGGAGCAATCAGCCCCAGCATTTT. This sequence encodes CASSTGTRSNQPQHF.

The chain employs TRBV11-2 and TRBJ2-1, with 8 positions matching TRBD2. The CDR3 is 15 residues long. In germline, CDR1 is SGHAT, CDR2 FQNNGV. Trimming removed 4 bases from V and 2 bases from J; junction bases left unmatched: 4. CDR3 nucleotides: TGTGCCAGCAGCTACGGGAGGGGCACCTACAATGAGCAGTTCTTC. It encodes CASSYGRGTYNEQFF.

This chain uses TRBV11-3 with TRBJ1-4, with D possibly being TRBD1 (5 bases). Trimming stripped 5 bases from V and 7 bases from J, with 14 bases between. CDR1 and CDR2 from the germline V gene are SGHNT and YENEEA. There are 14 residues in the CDR3. The CDR3 protein is CASSKSDSFEKLFF. CDR3 bases: TGTGCCAGCAGCAAAAGCGACAGTTTTGAAAAACTGTTTTTT.

The V and J genes are TRBV9 and TRBJ2-3, with 8 bases aligning to TRBD2. V shed 4 bases, J shed 2 bases, and the junction held 6 bases outside the gene matches. The CDR3 has 15 residues. Germline V gene data show CDR1 as SGDLS and CDR2 as YYNGEE. The CDR3 loop reads CASSQTSANTDTQYF. The DNA of the CDR3 is TGTGCCAGCAGCCAGACTAGCGCGAACACAGATACGCAGTATTTT.

The genes are TRBV19 and TRBJ1-1; tentative D call: TRBD1 (5 bases). The length of the CDR3 is 15 residues. Germline-derived CDR1 and CDR2 are LNHDA and SQIVND (reference sequence). V was trimmed by 4 bases and J by 4 bases, leaving 16 bases between them. This chain's CDR3 is CASSSPGQGGTEAFF. The CDR3 DNA is TGTGCCAGTAGTAGCCCTGGGCAGGGAGGCACTGAAGCTTTCTTT.

The J gene is TRBJ2-1, the V gene TRBV19; tentative D call: TRBD2 (6 bases). Looked up from germline, CDR1 is LNHDA and CDR2 is SQIVND (reference sequence). V lost 5 bases and J 2 bases, leaving 13 bases between the germline ends. The length of the CDR3 is 15 residues. The CDR3 DNA reads as TGTGCCAGTAGTCGCCCGGGAGTGACCTACAATGAGCAGTTCTTC. This encodes CASSRPGVTYNEQFF.

This sequence joins TRBV28 and TRBJ2-7, with TRBD2 matching over 11 bases. CDR3 length equals 15 residues. Germline values: CDR1 MDHEN, CDR2 SYDVKM. V dropped 4 bases and J dropped 5; count of bases not matched to a gene: 7. CDR3 bases: TGTGCCAGCAGTTCGCCGGGACTAGCGGAGGACGAGCAGTACTTC. Translating gives CASSSPGLAEDEQYF.

The V call is TRBV18, the J call TRBJ2-1, with 7 nucleotides matching TRBD1. CDR1 and CDR2 from the germline V gene are KGHSH and LQKENI. The CDR3 is 13 amino acids. V shed 3 bases and J 5 bases; nucleotides not matched to a gene: 1. For the CDR3, the DNA is TGTGCCAGCTCACCGGGACAGAACAATGAGCAGTTCTTC. Its translation: CASSPGQNNEQFF.

The table lists this clone with a count of one. This chain uses TRBV5-1 with TRBJ2-3; perhaps TRBD2 as D (7 bases). The V end was cut by 6 bases, the J end by 6 bases, with 20 bases between. CDR1 is SGHRS, CDR2 YFSETQ, per germline. The CDR3 is made up of 15 amino acids. CDR3 sequence (DNA): TGCGCCAGCACCCGCACCGGGGGGACAACGGATACGCAGTATTTT. Residues: CASTRTGGTTDTQYF.

This chain joins TRBV6-5 and TRBJ2-1; D may be TRBD2 (7 bases). The CDR3 spans 13 residues. Germline CDR1 and CDR2: MNHEY and SVGAGI. V lost 11 bases and J lost 2, with 13 bases in between. CDR3 sequence reads: CAGGAGPYNEQFF. As DNA, the CDR3 is TGTGCCGGGGGGGCTGGGCCCTACAATGAGCAGTTCTTC.